This T cell receptor beta chain derives from a study of T cell clonality in common variable immunodeficiency. Study-level findings and limits: Compared with healthy controls, CVID subjects showed increased TCRbeta clonality, mostly in about a third. Reportedly, TCR beta sequences from common variable immunodeficiency showed fewer deletions and N-nucleotide insertions.

This clone was observed many times. Its antigen is undetermined. The CDR3 end lies 3 residues beyond the end of the read and is filled in from the germline J gene. CVID subjects were around 16 female and 25 to 35 male, aged roughly 8 to 64. CVID and control samples used equivalent genomic DNA input. TCRdb keeps only in-frame clones here, not all; method: immunoSEQ multiplex PCR. The specimen has about 34,000 clones, none found just once. CDR3 length: 12 amino acids. Trimming at V came to 3 bases and at J to 8 bases, leaving 2 bases not matched to a gene. Germline assignment: CDR1 SGDLS and CDR2 YYNGEE. Material for sequencing was peripheral blood mononuclear cells. The sequence was obtained from a human donor with common variable immunodeficiency. The gene calls are TRBV9 and TRBJ2-1, with 7 bases that match TRBD2. The sequenced part of the CDR3 DNA is TGTGCCAGCAGCGCTCGGGGGGATGAG. This encodes CASSARGDE. The entire CDR3 sequence reads CASSARGDEQFF.